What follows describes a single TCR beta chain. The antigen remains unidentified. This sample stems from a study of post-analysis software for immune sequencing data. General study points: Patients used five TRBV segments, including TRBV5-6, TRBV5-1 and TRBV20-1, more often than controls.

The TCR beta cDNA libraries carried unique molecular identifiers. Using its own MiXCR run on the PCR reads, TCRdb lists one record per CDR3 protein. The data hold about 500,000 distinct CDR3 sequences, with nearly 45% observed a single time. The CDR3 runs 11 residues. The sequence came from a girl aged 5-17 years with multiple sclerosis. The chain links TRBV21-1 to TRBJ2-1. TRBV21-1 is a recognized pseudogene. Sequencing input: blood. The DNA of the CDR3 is TGTGCCAGCAGTGCGGCGGTCGCCCAGTTCTTC. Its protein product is CASSAAVAQFF.